The 9 T cell receptor beta chains reported below all come from one sample, sequenced in a study of T cells expressing NK-cell markers. TCRdb re-analyzed the 5' RACE reads; it lists each CDR3 protein once, without DNA. The listing records roughly 420,000 distinct CDR3 sequences. The specimen sequenced was blood T cells: a sorted CD56 or NKG2C T cell subset, CD4+ or CD8+ T cells, or bulk PBMC T cells (not recorded which). These receptors all stem from a woman between 18 and 70 years old in good health.

The chain employs TRBV20-1 and TRBJ1-1. Per the germline V gene, CDR1 is DFQATT and CDR2 is SNEGSKA (reference sequence). The CDR3 runs to 12 residues. CDR3 in amino acids: CSASGRATEAFF.

The chain uses TRBV10-3 and TRBJ1-2; TCRdb returns TRBD1, unconfirmable since there is no DNA. The CDR3 has 13 residues. Looked up from germline, CDR1 is ENHRY and CDR2 is SYGVKD. The chain's CDR3 is CAMGTVIDYGYTF.

The rearrangement uses TRBV6-4 and TRBJ2-6; TCRdb's D call, TRBD1, is unchecked because there is no DNA. CDR3 length: 17 amino acids. CDR1 and CDR2 from the germline V gene are MRHNA and SNTAGT. The CDR3 sequence is CASSGGQTSSGANVLTF.

The chain employs TRBV7-9 and TRBJ1-1. This CDR3 is 13 amino acids long. Germline assignment: CDR1 SEHNR and CDR2 FQNEAQ (reference sequence). This chain's CDR3 is CASSLDGITEAFF. The full variable domain, its missing parts supplied by reference TRBV7-9 and TRBJ1-1, is DTGVSQNPRHKITKRGQNVTFRCDPISEHNRLYWYRQTLGQGPEFLTYFQNEAQLEKSRLLSDRFSAERPKGSFSTLEIQRTEQGDSAMYLCASSLDGITEAFFGQGTRLTVV.

CDR3 sequence: CASSSMTGRTDTEAFF. The J gene is TRBJ1-1, the V gene TRBV5-6; TCRdb's D call of TRBD1 is untestable without DNA. There are 16 residues in the CDR3. From germline, CDR1 is SGHDT and CDR2 YYEEEE.

The CDR3 reads CASSLRLAGNQETQYF. The chain employs TRBV7-9 and TRBJ2-5; TCRdb calls TRBD2, which cannot be checked without DNA. The CDR3 contains 16 residues. CDR1 and CDR2 from the germline V gene are SEHNR and FQNEAQ (reference sequence). Together with reference TRBV7-9 and TRBJ2-5, the CDR3 gives the full variable domain: DTGVSQNPRHKITKRGQNVTFRCDPISEHNRLYWYRQTLGQGPEFLTYFQNEAQLEKSRLLSDRFSAERPKGSFSTLEIQRTEQGDSAMYLCASSLRLAGNQETQYFGPGTRLLVL.

The CDR3: CASSLFYADNEQFF. V is TRBV7-6 and J is TRBJ2-1. CDR3 size: 14 residues. Germline V CDR1 and CDR2: SGHVS, FNYEAQ.

V usage is TRBV2 and J usage is TRBJ1-2. The germline CDR1 and CDR2 sequences are SNHLY and FYNNEI. This CDR3 is 13 amino acids long. CDR3 sequence reads: CASSVGPNYGYTF.

The V gene is TRBV5-5, the J gene TRBJ2-7; the TRBD2 assignment by TCRdb is unverifiable without DNA. Per the germline V gene, CDR1 is SGHKS and CDR2 is YYEKEE (reference sequence). The CDR3 is 15 residues long. The chain's CDR3 is CASSSLIAGGYEQYF. Supplemented by reference TRBV5-5 and TRBJ2-7, the full variable domain reads DAGVTQSPTHLIKTRGQQVTLRCSPISGHKSVSWYQQVLGQGPQFIFQYYEKEERGRGNFPDRFSARQFPNYSSELNVNALLLGDSALYLCASSSLIAGGYEQYFGPGTRLTVT.